The 16 T cell receptor beta chains given below trace back to one sample, sequenced in a study of cytomegalovirus exposure and HLA in healthy donors. Sequencing was performed with immunoSEQ multiplex PCR; in TCRdb, only in-frame clones are kept and a portion is missing. The sample shows approximately 150,000 clones, approximately 86% of them seen only once. The sequencing sample was made of PBMCs. The receptors stem from a man younger than 45 in good health and CMV-seropositive.

The chain links TRBV29-1 to TRBJ1-1; D remains unclear. Deletions cut 6 bases from V and 3 bases from J, with 11 bases between. Per the germline V gene, CDR1 is SQVTM and CDR2 is ANQGSEA. This CDR3 is built from 12 residues. CDR3 region: CSVRIIDTEAFF. CDR3 sequence (DNA): TGCAGCGTGCGGATTATCGACACTGAAGCTTTCTTT.

Concerning this clone itself: Sequence at one end of the junction differs from germline and may be a read error. The chain employs TRBV7-7 and TRBJ2-3, with TRBD2 matching over 8 bases. This CDR3 has 15 residues. Germline CDR1 SSHAT, CDR2 FNYEAQ (reference sequence). The CDR3 DNA reads TGTGCTAGCAGCCCCGGGACTAGTAGCACAGATACGCAGTATTTT. Protein sequence: CASSPGTSSTDTQYF.

The rearrangement joins TRBV12-5 to TRBJ2-2, with 7 bases matching TRBD1. The germline CDR1 and CDR2 sequences are LGHNT and FRNRAP. The CDR3 sequence is 17 residues long. The junction had 8 bases not matched to a gene; V was cut back by 0 bases and J by 4 bases. Here the CDR3 DNA reads TGTGCTAGTGGTTTGGTACAGGGGCGAGTTACCACCGGGGAGCTGTTTTTT. Protein sequence: CASGLVQGRVTTGELFF.

V usage is TRBV6-6 and J usage is TRBJ2-1; no clear D gene. The CDR3 contains 15 residues. Per the germline V gene, CDR1 is MNHNY and CDR2 is SVGAGI (reference sequence). The V end lost 4 bases, the J end lost 3 bases, and 13 bases lay between the germline ends. In nucleotides, the CDR3 is TGTGCCAGCAGTTTAAACAGCCCCGGCTACAATGAGCAGTTCTTC. Translating gives CASSLNSPGYNEQFF.

Only a few counts were recorded for this clone. This chain uses TRBV29-1 with TRBJ2-3; 7 nucleotides match TRBD1. V lost 7 bases, J lost 4 bases, and 5 bases stayed unmatched. The CDR3 runs 12 residues. CDR1 and CDR2 (germline): SQVTM, ANQGSEA. The CDR3 loop reads CSGGGLADTQYF. CDR3 coding DNA: TGCAGCGGAGGGGGCCTAGCAGATACGCAGTATTTT.

J is TRBJ1-6 and V is TRBV19; the D gene is possibly TRBD1 (6 bases). Germline V gene lookup returns CDR1 LNHDA and CDR2 SQIVND (reference sequence). With 3 bases removed from V and 10 bases from J, the gap between germline ends came to 16 bases. The CDR3 runs 15 residues. In DNA, the CDR3 is TGTGCCAGTAGTATCGGGACAAGCCTTTTGTCACCCCTCCACTTT. It specifies CASSIGTSLLSPLHF.

J is TRBJ2-2 and V is TRBV10-1; 9 bases agree with TRBD1. Germline lookup yields CDR1 WNHNN and CDR2 SYGVQD (reference sequence). The CDR3 extends over 17 amino acids. J was trimmed by 2 bases and V by 4 bases; bases with no gene match: 8. The CDR3 spells CASSVRQGVTNTGELFF. In nucleotides, the CDR3 is TGCGCCAGCAGTGTACGACAGGGGGTTACTAACACCGGGGAGCTGTTTTTT.

The rearrangement joins TRBV4-3 to TRBJ1-6; D might be TRBD1 (5 bases). The CDR3 sequence is 13 residues long. The germline V and J ends were trimmed by 1 base and 8 bases, with 6 bases remaining between them. From germline, CDR1 is LGHNA and CDR2 YSLEER. The CDR3 region has the DNA TGCGCCAGCAGCCAAGCCAGGGATTCACCCCTCCACTTT. It codes for CASSQARDSPLHF.

This chain uses TRBV9 with TRBJ1-4; D call uncertain. The CDR3 runs to 16 residues. The V end was cut by 0 bases, the J end by 0 bases, with 9 bases between. Germline values: CDR1 SGDLS, CDR2 YYNGEE. The CDR3 sequence is CASSVGQKPTNEKLFF. Here the CDR3 DNA reads TGTGCCAGCAGCGTAGGGCAGAAACCAACTAATGAAAAACTGTTTTTT.

In its sample, this clone was seen a few times. The chain has TRBV10-1 and TRBJ2-2; no clear D gene. V was clipped by 6 bases and J by 5 bases, with 13 bases between them. CDR3 length: 14 residues. CDR1 and CDR2 from the germline V gene are WNHNN and SYGVQD (reference sequence). The CDR3 spells CASRPARSTGELFF. CDR3 bases: TGCGCCAGCAGGCCAGCTAGGTCTACCGGGGAGCTGTTTTTT.

The table lists this clone with a count of one. Other DNA sequences of this sample code for an identical CDR3. This chain connects TRBV4-3 to TRBJ1-5, with a weak D call TRBD1 (6 bases). V was cut by 0 bases and J by 5 bases, with 8 bases left in between. This CDR3 contains 14 residues. Germline V gene sequence: CDR1 LGHNA, CDR2 YSLEER. CDR3 in DNA: TGCGCCAGCAGCCAAGACAGGGGCTATCAGCCCCAGCATTTT. Protein product: CASSQDRGYQPQHF.

The chain combines TRBV9 with TRBJ2-2, with TRBD2 identical over 15 bases. The junction had 3 bases not matched to a gene; V was cut back by 2 bases and J by 4 bases. The CDR3 runs 17 residues. CDR1 is SGDLS, CDR2 YYNGEE, per germline. The DNA for the CDR3 is TGTGCCAGCAGCGTGCCGGGACTAGCGGGGGGCACCGGGGAGCTGTTTTTT. Its translation is CASSVPGLAGGTGELFF.

This clone has just a few counts. The chain has TRBV15 and TRBJ2-7; 7 nucleotides line up with TRBD1. Trimming cost V 0 bases and J 0 bases; bases outside gene matches: 8. The CDR3 consists of 17 residues. Germline V lookup: CDR1 LNHNV, CDR2 YYDKDF (reference sequence). The CDR3 here is CATSRDPPDRVSYEQYF. The CDR3 DNA reads as TGTGCCACCAGCAGAGATCCCCCCGACAGGGTCTCCTACGAGCAGTACTTC.

V gene TRBV21-1 combines with J gene TRBJ2-3; the table's D gene call, TRBD1, was not cross checked with the DNA. TRBV21-1 is flagged as a pseudogene. The CDR3 length is 15 residues. The CDR3, as DNA: TGTGCCAGCAGCATCTCACAGGGGCCCGGGGATACGCAGTATTTT. This gives the protein CASSISQGPGDTQYF.

A remark on this clone: Different DNA sequences within this sample yield the same CDR3. The CDR3 nucleotides are TGCGCCAGCAGCTTGGGTCAGAACACCGGGGAGCTGTTTTTT. This gives the protein CASSLGQNTGELFF. This rearrangement joins TRBV5-1 to TRBJ2-2; D unresolved. V lost 0 bases and J 1 base, leaving 4 bases between the germline ends. The CDR3 runs 14 residues. Germline V gene data show CDR1 as SGHRS and CDR2 as YFSETQ. The whole variable domain, filled in from reference TRBV5-1 and TRBJ2-2, reads KAGVTQTPRYLIKTRGQQVTLSCSPISGHRSVSWYQQTPGQGLQFLFEYFSETQRNKGNFPGRFSGRQFSNSRSEMNVSTLELGDSALYLCASSLGQNTGELFFGEGSRLTVL.

The chain has TRBV4-3 and TRBJ2-3; weak D call: TRBD2 (5 bases). This CDR3 spans 15 amino acids. The germline gives CDR1 LGHNA, CDR2 YSLEER. Trimming left V 2 bases short and J 4 bases short, with 13 bases between. The CDR3 protein is CASSQQLGGADTQYF. The DNA of the CDR3 is TGCGCCAGCAGCCAACAACTAGGTGGGGCAGATACGCAGTATTTT.